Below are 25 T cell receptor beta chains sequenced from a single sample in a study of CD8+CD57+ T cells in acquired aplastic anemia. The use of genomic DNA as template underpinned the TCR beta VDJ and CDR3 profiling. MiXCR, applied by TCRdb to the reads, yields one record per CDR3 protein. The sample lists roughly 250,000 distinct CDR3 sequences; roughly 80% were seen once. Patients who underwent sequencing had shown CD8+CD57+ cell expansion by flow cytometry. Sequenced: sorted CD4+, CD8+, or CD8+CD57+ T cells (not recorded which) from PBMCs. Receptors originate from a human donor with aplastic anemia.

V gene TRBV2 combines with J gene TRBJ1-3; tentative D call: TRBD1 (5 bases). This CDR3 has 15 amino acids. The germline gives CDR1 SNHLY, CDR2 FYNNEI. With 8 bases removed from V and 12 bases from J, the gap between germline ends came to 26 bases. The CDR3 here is CASGEGVSSRQNIYF. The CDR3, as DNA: TGTGCCAGCGGGGAAGGGGTCAGCTCTAGGCAGAACATATATTTT.

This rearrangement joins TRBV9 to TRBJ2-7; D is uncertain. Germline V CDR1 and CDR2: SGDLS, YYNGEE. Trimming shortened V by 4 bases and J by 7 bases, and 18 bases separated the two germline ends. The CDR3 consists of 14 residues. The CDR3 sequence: CASSRPGVAGEQYF. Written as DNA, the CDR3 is TGTGCCAGCAGCCGCCCAGGCGTAGCCGGGGAGCAGTACTTC.

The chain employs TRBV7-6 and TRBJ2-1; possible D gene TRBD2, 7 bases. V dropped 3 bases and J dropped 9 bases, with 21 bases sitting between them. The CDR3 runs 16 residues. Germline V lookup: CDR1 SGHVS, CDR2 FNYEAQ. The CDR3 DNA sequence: TGTGCCAGCAGCTTTCAAAGCGGGACAAAAGACGCTGAGCAGTTCTTC. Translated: CASSFQSGTKDAEQFF.

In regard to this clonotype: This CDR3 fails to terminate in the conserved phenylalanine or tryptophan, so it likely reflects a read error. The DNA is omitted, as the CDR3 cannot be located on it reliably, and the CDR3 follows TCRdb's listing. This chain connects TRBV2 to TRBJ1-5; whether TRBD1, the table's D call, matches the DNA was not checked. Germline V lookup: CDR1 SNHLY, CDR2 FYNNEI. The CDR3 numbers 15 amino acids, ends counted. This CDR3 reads CASGVGGTDTQYFRP.

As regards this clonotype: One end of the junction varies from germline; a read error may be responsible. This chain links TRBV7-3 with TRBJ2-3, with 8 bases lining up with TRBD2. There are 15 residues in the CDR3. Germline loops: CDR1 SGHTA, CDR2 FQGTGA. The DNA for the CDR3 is TGTGCCAGCAGCTCGACCGGGACTAGGGGAGATACCCAGTATTTT. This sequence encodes CASSSTGTRGDTQYF. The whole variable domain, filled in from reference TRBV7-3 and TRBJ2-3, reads GAGVSQTPSNKVTEKGKYVELRCDPISGHTALYWYRQSLGQGPEFLIYFQGTGAADDSGLPNDRFFAVRPEGSVSTLKIQRTERGDSAVYLCASSSTGTRGDTQYFGPGTRLTVL.

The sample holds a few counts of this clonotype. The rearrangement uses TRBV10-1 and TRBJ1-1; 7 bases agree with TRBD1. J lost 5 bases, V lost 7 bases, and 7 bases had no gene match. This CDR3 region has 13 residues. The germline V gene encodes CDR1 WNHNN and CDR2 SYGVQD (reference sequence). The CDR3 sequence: CASNQGVGTEAFF. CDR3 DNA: TGCGCCAGCAACCAGGGGGTAGGAACTGAAGCTTTCTTT.

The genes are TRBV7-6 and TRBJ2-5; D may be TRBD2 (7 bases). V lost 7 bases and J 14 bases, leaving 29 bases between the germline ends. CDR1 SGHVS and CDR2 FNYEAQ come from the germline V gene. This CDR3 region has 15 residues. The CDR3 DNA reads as TGTGCCAGCACCCTAGGGAGGGGGACAACTGGGGCCAACTACTTC. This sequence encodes CASTLGRGTTGANYF.

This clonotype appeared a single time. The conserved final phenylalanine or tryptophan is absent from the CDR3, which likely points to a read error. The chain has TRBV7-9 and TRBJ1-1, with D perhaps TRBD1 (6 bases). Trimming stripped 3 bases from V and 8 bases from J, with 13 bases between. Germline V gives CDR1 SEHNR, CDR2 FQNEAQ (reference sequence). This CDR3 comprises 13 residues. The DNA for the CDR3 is TGTGCCAGCAGCTTCACAACAGGGAGGGAAGCTTTCGTG. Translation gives CASSFTTGREAFV.

CDR3 sequence: CASSLEQHSYNEQFF. The CDR3 DNA reads TGTGCCAGCAGCTTGGAACAACACTCCTACAATGAGCAGTTCTTC. The chain is built from TRBV5-5 and TRBJ2-1; D is undetermined. Germline lookup yields CDR1 SGHKS and CDR2 YYEKEE (reference sequence). The CDR3 loop spans 15 amino acids. With 0 bases removed from V and 0 bases from J, the gap between germline ends came to 7 bases.

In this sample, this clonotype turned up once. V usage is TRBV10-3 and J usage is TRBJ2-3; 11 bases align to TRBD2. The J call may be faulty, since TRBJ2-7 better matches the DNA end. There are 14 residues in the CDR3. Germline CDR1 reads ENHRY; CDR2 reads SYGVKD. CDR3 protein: CAISVGSGGATQYF. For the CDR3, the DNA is TGTGCCATCAGTGTGGGTAGCGGGGGGGCTACGCAGTACTTC.

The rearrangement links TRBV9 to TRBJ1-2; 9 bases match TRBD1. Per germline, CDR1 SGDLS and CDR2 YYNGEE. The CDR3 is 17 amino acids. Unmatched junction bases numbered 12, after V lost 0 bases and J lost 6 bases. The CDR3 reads CASSVAYGQGKVDGYTF. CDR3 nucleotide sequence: TGTGCCAGCAGCGTAGCTTATGGACAGGGGAAGGTTGATGGCTACACCTTC. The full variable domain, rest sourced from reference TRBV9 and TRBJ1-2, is DSGVTQTPKHLITATGQRVTLRCSPRSGDLSVYWYQQSLDQGLQFLIQYYNGEERAKGNILERFSAQQFPDLHSELNLSSLELGDSALYFCASSVAYGQGKVDGYTFGSGTRLTVV.

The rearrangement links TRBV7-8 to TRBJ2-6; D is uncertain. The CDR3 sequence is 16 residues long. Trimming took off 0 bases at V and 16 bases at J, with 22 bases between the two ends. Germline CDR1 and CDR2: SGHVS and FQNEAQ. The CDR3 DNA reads TGTGCCAGCAGCTTAGCGGGTAGCTACGGTACGCAGGATCTGACTTTC. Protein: CASSLAGSYGTQDLTF.

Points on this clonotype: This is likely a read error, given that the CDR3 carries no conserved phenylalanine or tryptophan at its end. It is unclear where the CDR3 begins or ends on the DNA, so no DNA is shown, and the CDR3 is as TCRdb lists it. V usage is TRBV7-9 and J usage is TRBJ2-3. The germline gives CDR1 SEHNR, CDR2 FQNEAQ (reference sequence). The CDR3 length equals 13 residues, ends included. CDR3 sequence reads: CASSFAGSTDTQY.

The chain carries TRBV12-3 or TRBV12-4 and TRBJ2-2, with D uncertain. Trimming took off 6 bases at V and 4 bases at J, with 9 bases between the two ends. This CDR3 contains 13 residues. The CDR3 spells CASSVRSTGELFF. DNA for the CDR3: TGTGCCAGCAGCGTACGCTCCACCGGGGAGCTGTTTTTT.

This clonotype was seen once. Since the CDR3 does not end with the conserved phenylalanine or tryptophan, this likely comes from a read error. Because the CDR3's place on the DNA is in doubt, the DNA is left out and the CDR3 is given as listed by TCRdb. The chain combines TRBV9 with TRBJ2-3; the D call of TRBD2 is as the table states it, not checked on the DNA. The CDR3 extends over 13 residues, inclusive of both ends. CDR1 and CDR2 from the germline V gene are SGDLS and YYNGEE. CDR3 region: CASSDGGEDHKYH.

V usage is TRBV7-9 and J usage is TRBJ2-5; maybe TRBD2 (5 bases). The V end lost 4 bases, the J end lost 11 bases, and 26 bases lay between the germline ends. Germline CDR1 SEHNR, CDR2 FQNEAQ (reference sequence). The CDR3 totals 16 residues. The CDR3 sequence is CASSSLPGEPFFRQYF. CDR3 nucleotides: TGTGCCAGCAGCTCACTACCCGGGGAGCCGTTTTTTAGACAGTACTTC. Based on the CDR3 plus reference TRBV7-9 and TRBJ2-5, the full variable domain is DTGVSQNPRHKITKRGQNVTFRCDPISEHNRLYWYRQTLGQGPEFLTYFQNEAQLEKSRLLSDRFSAERPKGSFSTLEIQRTEQGDSAMYLCASSSLPGEPFFRQYFGPGTRLLVL.

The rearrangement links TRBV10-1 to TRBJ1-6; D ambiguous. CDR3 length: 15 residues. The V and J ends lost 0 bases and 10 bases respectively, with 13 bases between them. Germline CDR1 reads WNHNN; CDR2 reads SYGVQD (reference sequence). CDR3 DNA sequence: TGCGCCAGCAGTGAGTCGGTGGGATTTCGGTCACCCCTCCACTTT. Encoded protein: CASSESVGFRSPLHF.

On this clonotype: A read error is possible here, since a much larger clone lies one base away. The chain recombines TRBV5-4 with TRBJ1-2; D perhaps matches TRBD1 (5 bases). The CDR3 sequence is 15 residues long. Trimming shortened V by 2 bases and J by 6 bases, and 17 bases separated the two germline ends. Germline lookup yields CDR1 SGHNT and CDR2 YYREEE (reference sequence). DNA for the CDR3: TGTGCCAGCAGCTTTACTAGGGGCGCCGACCATGGCTACACCTTC. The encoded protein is CASSFTRGADHGYTF.

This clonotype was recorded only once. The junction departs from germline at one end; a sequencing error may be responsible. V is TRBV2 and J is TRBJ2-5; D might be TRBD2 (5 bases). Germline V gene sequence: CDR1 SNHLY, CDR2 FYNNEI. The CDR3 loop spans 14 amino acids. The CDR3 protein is CASSRGSAQETHFF. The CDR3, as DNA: TGTGCCAGCAGCAGAGGGAGCGCACAAGAGACCCATTTTTTC.

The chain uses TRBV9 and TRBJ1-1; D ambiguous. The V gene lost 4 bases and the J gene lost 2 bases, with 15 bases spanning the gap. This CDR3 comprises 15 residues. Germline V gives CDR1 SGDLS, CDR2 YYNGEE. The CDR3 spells CASSLDLTSNTEAFF. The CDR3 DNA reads TGTGCCAGCAGCTTAGACCTGACCTCCAACACTGAAGCTTTCTTT.

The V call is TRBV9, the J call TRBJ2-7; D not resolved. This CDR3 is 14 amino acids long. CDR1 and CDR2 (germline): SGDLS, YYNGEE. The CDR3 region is CASSEPADAYEPHV. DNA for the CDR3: TGTGCCAGCAGCGAACCGGCAGACGCCTACGAGCCGCACGTC.

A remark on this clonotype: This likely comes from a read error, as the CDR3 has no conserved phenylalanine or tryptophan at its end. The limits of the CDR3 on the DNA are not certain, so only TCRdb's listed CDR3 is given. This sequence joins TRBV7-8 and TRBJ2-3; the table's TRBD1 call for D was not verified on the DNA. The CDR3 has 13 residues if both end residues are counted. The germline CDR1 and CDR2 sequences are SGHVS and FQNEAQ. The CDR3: CASSVGATKTQFV.

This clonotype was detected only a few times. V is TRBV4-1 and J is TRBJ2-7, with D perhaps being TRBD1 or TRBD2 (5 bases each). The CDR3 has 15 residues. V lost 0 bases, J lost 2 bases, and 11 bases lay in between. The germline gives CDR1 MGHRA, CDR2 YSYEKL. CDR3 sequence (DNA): TGCGCCAGCAGCCAAGATTCGGGGACGACCTACGAGCAGTACTTC. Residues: CASSQDSGTTYEQYF.

The DNA of the CDR3 is TGTGCCAGCAGGAAACAGGGGGCGATTGACTATGGCTACACCTTC. Translated: CASRKQGAIDYGYTF. The chain combines TRBV7-2 with TRBJ1-2, with 9 bases lining up with TRBD1. The CDR3 sequence is 15 residues long. J gave up 3 bases and V 6 bases, and 8 bases lay outside the gene matches. Germline V CDR1 and CDR2: SGHTA, FQGNSA.

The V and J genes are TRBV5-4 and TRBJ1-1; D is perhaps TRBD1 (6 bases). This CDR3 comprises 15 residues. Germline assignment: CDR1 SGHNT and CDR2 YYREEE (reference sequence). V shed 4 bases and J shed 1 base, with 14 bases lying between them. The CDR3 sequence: CASSMGLTGNTEAFF. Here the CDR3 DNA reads TGTGCCAGCAGCATGGGTTTGACAGGGAACACTGAAGCTTTCTTT.